These T cell receptor beta chains were read from a single sample in a study of cytomegalovirus exposure and HLA in healthy donors. Profiling relied on immunoSEQ multiplex PCR, and the TCRdb table lists in-frame clones only, not all of them. This repertoire shows some 93,000 clones, less than 80% found once; its top ten account for around 3.2%. The source material was PBMCs. The receptors stem from a woman aged 40 to 50 in good health and CMV-seronegative. Each CDR3 is given with its conserved first and last residue. Fields, in order: CDR3 protein, CDR3 DNA, J gene, V gene, clone size, D gene. D genes are given only for firm matches. A row's size may be missing; if present it is once, few, many or a size class.

CDR3 protein: CASKESLSNYGYTF; CDR3 DNA: TGTGCCAGCAAGGAGAGTCTTTCTAACTATGGCTACACCTTC; J gene: TRBJ1-2; V gene: TRBV28; clone size: .; D gene: .
CDR3 protein: CASSSFKRGFGYEQYF; CDR3 DNA: TGTGCCAGCAGTTCCTTTAAGCGGGGCTTTGGGTACGAGCAGTACTTC; J gene: TRBJ2-7; V gene: TRBV28; clone size: .; D gene: TRBD2
CDR3 protein: CASSASGTSGRAGNEQFF; CDR3 DNA: TGTGCCAGCAGCGCATCCGGGACTAGCGGGAGGGCGGGAAATGAGCAGTTCTTC; J gene: TRBJ2-1; V gene: TRBV9; clone size: .; D gene: TRBD2
CDR3 protein: CSASFSYNEQFF; CDR3 DNA: TGCAGCGCAAGCTTTTCCTACAATGAGCAGTTCTTC; J gene: TRBJ2-1; V gene: TRBV29-1; clone size: once; D gene: .
CDR3 protein: CASSYSRGTDYGYTF; CDR3 DNA: TGTGCCAGCAGTTACTCGCGCGGGACAGACTATGGCTACACCTTC; J gene: TRBJ1-2; V gene: TRBV6-5; clone size: .; D gene: TRBD1
CDR3 protein: CASSLRGMDYGYTF; CDR3 DNA: TGTGCCAGCAGTTTAAGGGGCATGGACTATGGCTACACCTTC; J gene: TRBJ1-2; V gene: TRBV28; clone size: .; D gene: .
CDR3 protein: CATSRQAGGLNEQFF; CDR3 DNA: TGTGCCACCAGCAGACAGGCAGGGGGATTGAATGAGCAGTTCTTC; J gene: TRBJ2-1; V gene: TRBV15; clone size: .; D gene: TRBD1
CDR3 protein: CASSLGGVPSGNTIYF; CDR3 DNA: TGCGCCAGCAGCTTGGGGGGGGTTCCCTCTGGAAACACCATATATTTT; J gene: TRBJ1-3; V gene: TRBV5-1; clone size: .; D gene: .
CDR3 protein: CASRLGLAPYEQYF; CDR3 DNA: TGTGCCAGCAGACTTGGACTAGCCCCATACGAGCAGTACTTC; J gene: TRBJ2-7; V gene: TRBV28; clone size: .; D gene: TRBD2
CDR3 protein: CASSLSGGTYEQYF; CDR3 DNA: TGCGCCAGCAGCTTGTCGGGAGGGACCTACGAGCAGTACTTC; J gene: TRBJ2-7; V gene: TRBV5-1; clone size: .; D gene: TRBD2
CDR3 protein: CASTLGTGTITDTQYF; CDR3 DNA: TGTGCCAGCACCTTGGGGACAGGGACCATCACAGATACGCAGTATTTT; J gene: TRBJ2-3; V gene: TRBV28; clone size: .; D gene: TRBD1
CDR3 protein: CASSSGGVGQETQYF; CDR3 DNA: TGCGCCAGCTCCTCTGGCGGAGTCGGACAAGAGACCCAGTACTTC; J gene: TRBJ2-5; V gene: TRBV10-1; clone size: .; D gene: .
CDR3 protein: CASTQMVTGGYNEQFF; CDR3 DNA: TGCGCCAGCACCCAAATGGTTACAGGGGGTTACAATGAGCAGTTCTTC; J gene: TRBJ2-1; V gene: TRBV4-1; clone size: .; D gene: TRBD1
CDR3 protein: CASSIGLALAKNIQYF; CDR3 DNA: TGTGCCAGTAGTATAGGACTAGCTCTAGCCAAAAACATTCAGTACTTC; J gene: TRBJ2-4; V gene: TRBV19; clone size: .; D gene: TRBD2
CDR3 protein: CASSSPGQHNSPLHF; CDR3 DNA: TGTGCCAGCAGCTCACCGGGACAACATAATTCACCCCTCCACTTT; J gene: TRBJ1-6; V gene: TRBV11-1; clone size: .; D gene: .
CDR3 protein: CASRLLGRYEQYF; CDR3 DNA: TGTGCCAGCAGGTTACTAGGAAGGTACGAGCAGTACTTC; J gene: TRBJ2-7; V gene: TRBV11-2; clone size: few; D gene: .
CDR3 protein: CASSLVRGLAGYEQFF; CDR3 DNA: TGTGCCAGCAGCTTAGTTCGAGGACTAGCGGGATATGAGCAGTTCTTC; J gene: TRBJ2-1; V gene: TRBV11-2; clone size: .; D gene: TRBD2
CDR3 protein: CASSDLASSTDTQYF; CDR3 DNA: TGTGCCAGCAGTGATCTAGCGTCTAGCACAGATACGCAGTATTTT; J gene: TRBJ2-3; V gene: TRBV6-1; clone size: .; D gene: .
CDR3 protein: CASRYLAGGVGELFF; CDR3 DNA: TGTGCCAGCCGTTACCTAGCGGGAGGGGTCGGGGAGCTGTTTTTT; J gene: TRBJ2-2; V gene: TRBV28; clone size: .; D gene: TRBD2
CDR3 protein: CASRRQGATYEQYF; CDR3 DNA: TGTGCCAGCAGGCGACAGGGGGCTACCTACGAGCAGTACTTC; J gene: TRBJ2-7; V gene: TRBV27; clone size: .; D gene: TRBD1
CDR3 protein: CASRPQGPGELFF; CDR3 DNA: TGTGCCAGCAGACCACAGGGACCGGGGGAGCTGTTTTTT; J gene: TRBJ2-2; V gene: TRBV7-9; clone size: .; D gene: .
CDR3 protein: CASSLSERRLNTEAFF; CDR3 DNA: TGTGCCAGCAGTTTATCCGAAAGGCGGCTAAACACTGAAGCTTTCTTT; J gene: TRBJ1-1; V gene: TRBV27; clone size: once; D gene: .
CDR3 protein: CASSEAGGGPGTF; CDR3 DNA: TGTGCCAGCAGTGAAGCTGGGGGGGGCCCGGGGACCTTC; J gene: TRBJ1-2; V gene: TRBV6-1; clone size: .; D gene: .
CDR3 protein: CASSGRTGPSGITGELFF; CDR3 DNA: TGTGCCAGCAGTGGACGGACAGGGCCTAGTGGGATCACCGGGGAGCTGTTTTTT; J gene: TRBJ2-2; V gene: TRBV27; clone size: .; D gene: TRBD1
CDR3 protein: CATSRDATGGHTIYF; CDR3 DNA: TGTGCCACCAGCAGAGATGCGACAGGGGGCCACACCATATATTTT; J gene: TRBJ1-3; V gene: TRBV15; clone size: .; D gene: TRBD1
CDR3 protein: CASSEWSGRYEQYF; CDR3 DNA: TGTGCCAGCAGTGAATGGAGCGGGAGATACGAGCAGTACTTC; J gene: TRBJ2-7; V gene: TRBV6-1; clone size: .; D gene: TRBD2
CDR3 protein: CASSLYAEYEQYF; CDR3 DNA: TGTGCCAGCAGTTTATATGCGGAGTACGAGCAGTACTTC; J gene: TRBJ2-7; V gene: TRBV27; clone size: .; D gene: .
CDR3 protein: CASSLDQGRETQYF; CDR3 DNA: TGTGCCAGCAGCTTAGATCAGGGCCGAGAGACCCAGTACTTC; J gene: TRBJ2-5; V gene: TRBV11-2; clone size: .; D gene: .
CDR3 protein: CASSPISGAHEQYF; CDR3 DNA: TGTGCCAGCTCACCCATTTCGGGTGCACACGAGCAGTACTTC; J gene: TRBJ2-7; V gene: TRBV18; clone size: .; D gene: .
CDR3 protein: CASSLLVQGNEKLFF; CDR3 DNA: TGTGCCAGCAGCTTATTGGTACAGGGTAACGAAAAACTGTTTTTT; J gene: TRBJ1-4; V gene: TRBV13; clone size: few; D gene: .
CDR3 protein: CASSLKGGATGELFF; CDR3 DNA: TGTGCCAGCAGCTTGAAGGGGGGGGCCACCGGGGAGCTGTTTTTT; J gene: TRBJ2-2; V gene: TRBV5-4; clone size: few; D gene: .
CDR3 protein: CASSRDSYYEQYF; CDR3 DNA: TGCGCCAGCAGCAGGGACTCATACTACGAGCAGTACTTC; J gene: TRBJ2-7; V gene: TRBV5-1; clone size: .; D gene: .
CDR3 protein: CASSDGLAGDEQFF; CDR3 DNA: TGTGCCAGCAGTGACGGGCTAGCGGGAGATGAGCAGTTCTTC; J gene: TRBJ2-1; V gene: TRBV6-4; clone size: .; D gene: TRBD2
CDR3 protein: CASSYVKRGGTEAFF; CDR3 DNA: TGTGCCAGCAGTTACGTCAAAAGAGGGGGCACTGAAGCTTTCTTT; J gene: TRBJ1-1; V gene: TRBV6-5; clone size: few; D gene: .
CDR3 protein: CASGSPPGNTIYF; CDR3 DNA: TGTGCTAGTGGTTCCCCTCCGGGAAACACCATATATTTT; J gene: TRBJ1-3; V gene: TRBV12-5; clone size: .; D gene: .
CDR3 protein: CASSASGGTSGRSFNEQFF; CDR3 DNA: TGTGCCAGCAGCGCCAGCGGCGGGACTAGCGGGAGGTCGTTCAATGAGCAGTTCTTC; J gene: TRBJ2-1; V gene: TRBV9; clone size: once; D gene: TRBD2
CDR3 protein: CASSFGTGRTGELFF; CDR3 DNA: TGTGCCAGCAGCTTCGGGACAGGGCGCACCGGGGAGCTGTTTTTT; J gene: TRBJ2-2; V gene: TRBV11-3; clone size: .; D gene: TRBD1
CDR3 protein: CASSLGGGQGTNGYTF; CDR3 DNA: TGTGCCAGCAGCCTGGGGGGGGGACAGGGAACGAACGGCTACACCTTC; J gene: TRBJ1-2; V gene: TRBV5-4; clone size: .; D gene: TRBD1
CDR3 protein: CASSPRTGEGEQYF; CDR3 DNA: TGTGCCAGCAGCCCCCGGACAGGGGAGGGCGAGCAGTACTTC; J gene: TRBJ2-7; V gene: TRBV7-2; clone size: once; D gene: TRBD1
CDR3 protein: CASSQSRGHSAFF; CDR3 DNA: TGTGCCAGCAGCCAGTCCAGGGGACACTCAGCTTTCTTT; J gene: TRBJ1-1; V gene: TRBV5-8; clone size: .; D gene: .
CDR3 protein: CASSDQNQPQHF; CDR3 DNA: TGTGCCAGCAGTGACCAAAATCAGCCCCAGCATTTT; J gene: TRBJ1-5; V gene: TRBV25-1; clone size: .; D gene: .
CDR3 protein: CASSDSIGRGTEAFF; CDR3 DNA: TGTGCCAGCAGTGACTCGATAGGGAGGGGCACTGAAGCTTTCTTT; J gene: TRBJ1-1; V gene: TRBV6-4; clone size: .; D gene: .
CDR3 protein: CATSKWGSTNEKLFF; CDR3 DNA: TGTGCCACCAGCAAGTGGGGCTCAACTAATGAAAAACTGTTTTTT; J gene: TRBJ1-4; V gene: TRBV15; clone size: .; D gene: .
CDR3 protein: CASSLDFKGVTEAFF; CDR3 DNA: TGTGCCAGCAGCTTAGATTTCAAAGGGGTCACTGAAGCTTTCTTT; J gene: TRBJ1-1; V gene: TRBV11-2; clone size: .; D gene: .
CDR3 protein: CASSAESLGLLGNTEAFF; CDR3 DNA: TGTGCCAGCAGTGCCGAATCCCTGGGACTTTTGGGGAACACTGAAGCTTTCTTT; J gene: TRBJ1-1; V gene: TRBV6-4; clone size: .; D gene: .
CDR3 protein: CASSLRSSPSTGELFF; CDR3 DNA: TGTGCCAGCAGCTTACGTAGTAGCCCCAGCACCGGGGAGCTGTTTTTT; J gene: TRBJ2-2; V gene: TRBV7-8; clone size: once; D gene: .
CDR3 protein: CASSLMTAGGQTQYF; CDR3 DNA: TGTGCCAGCAGCTTAATGACAGCGGGAGGTCAGACCCAGTACTTC; J gene: TRBJ2-5; V gene: TRBV7-2; clone size: .; D gene: TRBD2
CDR3 protein: CASSLEAGPGGFLAKNIQYF; CDR3 DNA: TGTGCCAGCAGCTTAGAAGCGGGCCCTGGCGGATTTTTAGCCAAAAACATTCAGTACTTC; J gene: TRBJ2-4; V gene: TRBV7-8; clone size: .; D gene: .
CDR3 protein: CASSPRSAGKGEKLFF; CDR3 DNA: TGTGCCAGCTCACCACGCTCCGCGGGGAAAGGTGAAAAACTGTTTTTT; J gene: TRBJ1-4; V gene: TRBV18; clone size: .; D gene: .